Given below is one T cell receptor beta chain in context. Its antigen is not known. PCR used 60 Vbeta primers and 13 Jbeta primers. The table came from immunoSEQ multiplex PCR; TCRdb's copy has only in-frame clones and leaves some out. Here the sample table reports under 150,000 clones. This sample is drawn from a study of cytomegalovirus exposure and HLA in healthy donors. The germline V and J ends were trimmed by 1 base and 8 bases, with 14 bases remaining between them. Germline-derived CDR1 and CDR2 are LGHNA and YSLEER. The CDR3 length is 14 residues. Study results and limitations: About 87% or about 30% of the time was how often most TCR beta V segments were productive, according to an earlier analysis. Researchers reported in a later analysis that a missense DCLRE1C variant was tied to TCR beta V- and J-gene trimming.

The rearrangement joins TRBV4-3 to TRBJ1-2; no reliable D call. The receptor was isolated from a man aged 40-55 years in good health and CMV-seronegative. The sequenced sample consisted of PBMCs. This CDR3 reads CASSQAPGLSGYTF. In DNA form, the CDR3 reads TGCGCCAGCAGCCAAGCGCCGGGATTGTCGGGCTACACCTTC.